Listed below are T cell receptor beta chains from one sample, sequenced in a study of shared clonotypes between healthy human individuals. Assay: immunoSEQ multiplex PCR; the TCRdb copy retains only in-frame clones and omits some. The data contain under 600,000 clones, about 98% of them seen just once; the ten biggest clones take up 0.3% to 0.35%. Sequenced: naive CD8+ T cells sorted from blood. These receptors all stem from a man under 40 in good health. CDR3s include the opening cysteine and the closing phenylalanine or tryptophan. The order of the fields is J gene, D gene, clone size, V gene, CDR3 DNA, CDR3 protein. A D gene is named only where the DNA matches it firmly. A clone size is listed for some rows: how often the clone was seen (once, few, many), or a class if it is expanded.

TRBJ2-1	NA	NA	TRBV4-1	TGCGCCAGCAGCCAGGAACGTAGCGGACTTAACAATGAGCAGTTCTTC	CASSQERSGLNNEQFF
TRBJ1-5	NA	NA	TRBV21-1	TGTGCCAGCAGCAAGTTTCGTTTCATGGCCGTTGATTGCAATCAGCCCCAGCATTTT	CASSKFRFMAVDCNQPQHF
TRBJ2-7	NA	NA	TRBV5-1	TGCGCCAGCAGCTCCGCCGGGGCCTACGAGCAGTACTTC	CASSSAGAYEQYF
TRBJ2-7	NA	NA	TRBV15	TGTGCCACCAGCAGAGATGACTTGTCCTACGAGCAGTACTTC	CATSRDDLSYEQYF
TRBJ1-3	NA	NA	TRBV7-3	TGTGCCAGCAGCCCCAACGGTGGGAACACCATATATTTT	CASSPNGGNTIYF
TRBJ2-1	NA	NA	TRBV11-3	TGTGCCAGCAGACGTCCAGCCTACAATGAGCAGTTCTTC	CASRRPAYNEQFF
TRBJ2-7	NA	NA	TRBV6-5	TGTGCCAGCAGTTACCAGGGGAGATACGAGCAGTACTTC	CASSYQGRYEQYF
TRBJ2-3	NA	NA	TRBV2	TGTGCCAGCAGCAAACTAGATCATTCTAGCACAGATACGCAGTATTTT	CASSKLDHSSTDTQYF
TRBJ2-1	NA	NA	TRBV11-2	TGTGCCAGCAGCTTAGGGTCAAACAATGAGCAGTTCTTC	CASSLGSNNEQFF
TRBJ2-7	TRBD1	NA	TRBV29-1	TGCAGCGTTGATACAGGGGGCGCCTACGAGCAGTACTTC	CSVDTGGAYEQYF
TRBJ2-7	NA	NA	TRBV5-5	TGTGCCAGCAGCAGCTTGGAATCGTCCTACGAGCAGTACTTC	CASSSLESSYEQYF
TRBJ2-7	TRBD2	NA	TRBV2	TGTGCCATACTGACTAGCGTGACCTACGAGCAGTACTTC	CAILTSVTYEQYF
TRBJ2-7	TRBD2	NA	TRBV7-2	TGTGCCAGCAGCGTCGGGACTAGCGGGGAGGAATACGAGCAGTACTTC	CASSVGTSGEEYEQYF
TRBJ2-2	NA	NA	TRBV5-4	TGTGCCAGCACCTTAGGACCTCCCGGGGAGCTGTTTTTT	CASTLGPPGELFF
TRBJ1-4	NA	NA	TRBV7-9	TGTGCCAGCAGCCCCGGACGGGGTGGAACTAATGAAAAACTGTTTTTT	CASSPGRGGTNEKLFF
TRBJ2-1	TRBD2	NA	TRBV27	TGTGCCAGCAGTTTGACTAGCGGAAACAATGAGCAGTTCTTC	CASSLTSGNNEQFF
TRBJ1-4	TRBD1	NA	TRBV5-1	TGCGCCAGCAGCTTGGTTTATCCCCGGGACAGGAATGAAAAACTGTTTTTT	CASSLVYPRDRNEKLFF
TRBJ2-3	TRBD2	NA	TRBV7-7	TGTGCTAGCAGCTTAGAACTAGCGGGAGGGGGCGATACGCAGTATTTT	CASSLELAGGGDTQYF
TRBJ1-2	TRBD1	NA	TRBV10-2	TGCGCCAGCAGTTGGACAGGGGACTTCTATGGCTACACCTTC	CASSWTGDFYGYTF
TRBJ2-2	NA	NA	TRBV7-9	TGTGCCAGCAGCTTGGGCGGTTCCGGGGAGCTGTTTTTT	CASSLGGSGELFF
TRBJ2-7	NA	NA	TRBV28	TGTGCCAGCAGTTTATCCCGACAGAACTACGAGCAGTACTTC	CASSLSRQNYEQYF
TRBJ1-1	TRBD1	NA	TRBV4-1	TGCGCCAGCAGCGACCAGGACAGGCAGGGAAACACTGAAGCTTTCTTT	CASSDQDRQGNTEAFF
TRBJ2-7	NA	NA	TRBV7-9	TGTGCCAGCAGCTTGGGGGAGAGGACACGACACGAGCAGTACTTC	CASSLGERTRHEQYF
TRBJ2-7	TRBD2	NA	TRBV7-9	TGTGCCAGCAGCTTAGCGCTAGCGGGAGGAGGCCACGAGCAGTACTTC	CASSLALAGGGHEQYF
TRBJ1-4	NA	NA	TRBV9	TGTGCCAGCAGCGTAGGGGGACATGAAAAACTGTTTTTT	CASSVGGHEKLFF
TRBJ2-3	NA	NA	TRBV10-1	TGCGCCAGCAGTGATGGGCCTAGCACAGATACGCAGTATTTT	CASSDGPSTDTQYF
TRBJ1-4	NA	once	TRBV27	TGTGCCAGCAGCACGACAGTAGGGGAAAAACTGTTTTTT	CASSTTVGEKLFF
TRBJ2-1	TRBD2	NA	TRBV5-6	TGTGCCAGCAGCTTGGGGACTAGCGTTTGGGAGCAGTTCTTC	CASSLGTSVWEQFF
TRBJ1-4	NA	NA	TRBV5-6	TGTGCCAGCAGCTGGGCTGGGAATGCAGGGGCAAGTGAAAAACTGTTTTTT	CASSWAGNAGASEKLFF
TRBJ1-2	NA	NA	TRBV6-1	TGTGCCAGCAGCAGGGAAAGCTATGGCTACACCTTC	CASSRESYGYTF
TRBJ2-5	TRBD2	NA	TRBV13	TGTGCCAGCAGCTTAGGATTAGCTAGCGGGAGCCAGCAAGAGACCCAGTACTTC	CASSLGLASGSQQETQYF
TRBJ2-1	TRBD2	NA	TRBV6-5	TGTGCCAGCAGTTACTCATGGGGGGGTATGAATGAGCAGTTCTTC	CASSYSWGGMNEQFF
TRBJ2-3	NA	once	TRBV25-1	TGTGCCAGCAGCGCAGCCACAGATACGCAGTATTTT	CASSAATDTQYF
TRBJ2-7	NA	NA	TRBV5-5	TGTGCCAGCAGCCCCGTCCCACAGGACCACGAGCAGTACTTC	CASSPVPQDHEQYF
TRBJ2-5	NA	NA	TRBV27	TGTGCCAGCAGTTTTATCCCGGCTGCAGAGACCCAGTACTTC	CASSFIPAAETQYF
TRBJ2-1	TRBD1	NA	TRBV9	TGTGCCAGCAGCGTAGGGGGGACAGGTAGCAATGAGCAGTTCTTC	CASSVGGTGSNEQFF
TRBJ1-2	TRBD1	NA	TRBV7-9	TGTGCCAGCAGCTTGAGGACAGGAAGTTATGGCTACACCTTC	CASSLRTGSYGYTF
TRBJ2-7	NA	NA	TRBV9	TGTGCCAGCAGCGTAGACCCACTCTACGAGCAGTACTTC	CASSVDPLYEQYF
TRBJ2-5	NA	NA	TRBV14	TGTGCCAGCAGACAACAGGGACAAGAGACCCAGTACTTC	CASRQQGQETQYF
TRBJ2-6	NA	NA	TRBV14	TGTGCCAGCAGCCAAGACTCCTATACACTGGGGGCCAACGTCCTGACTTTC	CASSQDSYTLGANVLTF
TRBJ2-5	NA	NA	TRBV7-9	TGTGCCAGCAGCTTATGGTCAAAGGGGGTTGAGATTATGCACTTC	CASSLWSKGVEIMHF
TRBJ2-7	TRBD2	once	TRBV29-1	TGCAGCGTTATCGCGGGAGGGCCCAACGAGCAGTACTTC	CSVIAGGPNEQYF
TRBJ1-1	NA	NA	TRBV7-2	TGTGCCAGCAGCCACGTCATGAGGGGAAGGCTCAACACTGAAGCTTTCTTT	CASSHVMRGRLNTEAFF
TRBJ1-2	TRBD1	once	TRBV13	TGTGCCAGCAGCTTAAGGGGGCGGAATGGCTACACCTTC	CASSLRGRNGYTF
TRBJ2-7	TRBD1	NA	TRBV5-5	TGTGCCAGCAGCATAAAGGGACAGGGTATCGTCTACGAGCAGTACTTC	CASSIKGQGIVYEQYF